Each of the 26 T cell receptor beta chains below was sequenced from the same sample in a study of blood T cell repertoires in COVID-19. Profiling relied on immunoSEQ multiplex PCR, and the TCRdb table lists in-frame clones only, not all of them. The sample records roughly 570,000 clones, roughly nine tenths being singletons. The specimen was peripheral blood. These receptors were collected from a woman between 50 and 59 years old with COVID-19, enrolled during active disease.

This chain uses TRBV19 with TRBJ2-3; D may be TRBD1 (6 bases). Germline values: CDR1 LNHDA, CDR2 SQIVND (reference sequence). Trimming left V 6 bases short and J 0 bases short, with 13 bases between. CDR3 length: 15 amino acids. CDR3 nucleotide sequence: TGTGCCAGTAGCCAATGGACAGTTAGCACAGATACGCAGTATTTT. It translates to CASSQWTVSTDTQYF.

The V and J genes are TRBV28 and TRBJ1-2; 12 bases match TRBD1. This CDR3 contains 16 residues. Trimming at V came to 6 bases and at J to 8 bases, leaving 13 bases not matched to a gene. Germline V gives CDR1 MDHEN, CDR2 SYDVKM. In DNA, the CDR3 is TGTGCCAGCAGCTCCCCTCCGGGACAGGGGGCTCGGGGCTACACCTTC. Translated: CASSSPPGQGARGYTF.

The chain is built from TRBV6-5 and TRBJ2-7; TRBD1 matches 12 bases. The V and J ends lost 6 bases and 4 bases, in that order; junction bases with no gene match: 4. The CDR3 loop spans 14 amino acids. The germline V gene encodes CDR1 MNHEY and CDR2 SVGAGI. For the CDR3, the DNA is TGTGCCAGCAGGGGACAGGGGGCTCCGTACGAGCAGTACTTC. It yields the protein CASRGQGAPYEQYF.

This clone appeared a few times. In nucleotides, the CDR3 is TGTGCCAGCAGCCTAACCAGGGACACTGAAGCTTTCTTT. This codes for CASSLTRDTEAFF. V is TRBV3-1 (or the pseudogene TRBV3-2) and J is TRBJ1-1, with D possibly matching TRBD1 (5 bases). The CDR3 is made up of 13 amino acids. Germline assignment: CDR1 LGHDT and CDR2 YNNKEL (reference sequence). The V and J ends lost 4 bases and 3 bases respectively, with 9 bases between them.

The chain employs TRBV28 and TRBJ2-7; 9 bases agree with TRBD2. Trimming removed 3 bases from V and 0 bases from J; junction bases left unmatched: 6. The V gene's germline CDR1 is MDHEN and CDR2 SYDVKM. This CDR3 spans 16 amino acids. The CDR3 DNA follows: TGTGCCAGCAGTTTTGTCCTAGCGGGGAACTCCTACGAGCAGTACTTC. It codes for CASSFVLAGNSYEQYF.

The V call is TRBV30, the J call TRBJ2-3; D is possibly TRBD2 (7 bases). CDR1 and CDR2 from the germline V gene are GTSNPN and SVGIG (reference sequence). The CDR3 runs 14 residues. The germline V and J ends were trimmed by 2 bases and 4 bases, with 13 bases remaining between them. The CDR3 loop reads CAWSWGGGADTQYF. CDR3 nucleotides: TGTGCCTGGAGTTGGGGGGGCGGTGCAGATACGCAGTATTTT.

This clone was recorded once. The chain recombines TRBV9 with TRBJ1-1, with 10 bases that match TRBD1. CDR3 length: 15 amino acids. The V gene's germline CDR1 is SGDLS and CDR2 YYNGEE. V was clipped by 3 bases and J by 0 bases; unmatched bases: 2. CDR3 coding DNA: TGTGCCAGCAGCGCGACAGGGGGCTTGAACACTGAAGCTTTCTTT. Protein product: CASSATGGLNTEAFF.

This chain connects TRBV28 to TRBJ1-4, with 7 positions matching TRBD1. Losses at the gene ends were 3 bases for V and 2 bases for J; bases not matched to a gene: 9. Per germline, CDR1 MDHEN and CDR2 SYDVKM. The CDR3 covers 17 residues. The CDR3: CASSFGYRGPTNEKLFF. The CDR3 DNA sequence: TGTGCCAGCAGTTTCGGGTATAGGGGGCCGACTAATGAAAAACTGTTTTTT.

The chain employs TRBV5-1 and TRBJ2-7; maybe TRBD2 (6 bases). The ends were cut back, 4 bases at V and 4 bases at J, with 18 bases in the middle. The germline V gene has CDR1 SGHRS and CDR2 YFSETQ. The CDR3 spans 15 residues. CDR3 region: CASSSLETRFYEQYF. For the CDR3, the DNA is TGCGCCAGCAGCAGTCTTGAGACTAGATTTTACGAGCAGTACTTC.

V is TRBV6-5 and J is TRBJ2-1, with 9 bases fitting TRBD1. Looked up from germline, CDR1 is MNHEY and CDR2 is SVGAGI. Trimming removed 6 bases from V and 7 bases from J; junction bases left unmatched: 10. This CDR3 is built from 15 residues. The CDR3 is CASRAGTGSSNEQFF. CDR3 DNA sequence: TGTGCCAGCAGGGCCGGGACAGGGTCGTCGAATGAGCAGTTCTTC.

The J gene is TRBJ2-4, the V gene TRBV5-1; TRBD2 matches 11 bases. Germline trimming cut 0 bases from V and 8 bases from J; bases unmatched to any gene: 4. The CDR3 sequence is 15 residues long. Per germline, CDR1 SGHRS and CDR2 YFSETQ. CDR3 DNA: TGCGCCAGCAGCTTGGGACTAGCGGGGAAGGACATTCAGTACTTC. Its translation is CASSLGLAGKDIQYF.

This sequence joins TRBV7-9 and TRBJ2-7; the D is unclear. This CDR3 has 17 residues. The germline CDR1 and CDR2 sequences are SEHNR and FQNEAQ (reference sequence). The ends were cut back, 3 bases at V and 5 bases at J, with 23 bases in the middle. The CDR3 nucleotides are TGTGCCAGCAGCTTCTCCCCTAGAGTGAGTCAAGCCAACGAGCAGTACTTC. Its translation: CASSFSPRVSQANEQYF.

The CDR3 spells CASYPGGPGSYEQYF. DNA of the CDR3: TGCGCCAGCTACCCGGGAGGTCCGGGATCCTACGAGCAGTACTTC. The rearrangement links TRBV5-1 to TRBJ2-7, with 7 bases matching TRBD2. Germline V gene lookup returns CDR1 SGHRS and CDR2 YFSETQ. The CDR3 loop spans 15 amino acids. The trim removed 7 bases at V and 1 base at J, leaving 11 bases unmatched. The variable domain in full, completed from reference TRBV5-1 and TRBJ2-7, reads KAGVTQTPRYLIKTRGQQVTLSCSPISGHRSVSWYQQTPGQGLQFLFEYFSETQRNKGNFPGRFSGRQFSNSRSEMNVSTLELGDSALYLCASYPGGPGSYEQYFGPGTRLTVT.

The genes are TRBV2 and TRBJ1-1, with TRBD1 as a possible D gene (5 bases). V gave up 11 bases and J gave up 3 bases, with 16 bases separating them. This CDR3 comprises 13 residues. Per the germline V gene, CDR1 is SNHLY and CDR2 is FYNNEI. DNA of the CDR3: TGTGCCGGGGGGAAGGGGTGGGACACTGAAGCTTTCTTT. This gives the protein CAGGKGWDTEAFF.

The rearrangement links TRBV3-1 (or the pseudogene TRBV3-2) to TRBJ2-3, with 10 bases identical to TRBD2. The CDR3 is 16 residues long. Germline V gene lookup returns CDR1 LGHDT and CDR2 YNNKEL (reference sequence). J lost 4 bases, V lost 4 bases, and 8 bases had no gene match. Here the CDR3 DNA reads TGTGCCAGCAGCCGGTCGGGACTAGCGCTTTCAGATACGCAGTATTTT. Its protein is CASSRSGLALSDTQYF.

This chain connects TRBV7-2 to TRBJ1-1, with D tentatively TRBD1 (6 bases). This CDR3 is 14 amino acids long. V was shortened by 1 base and J by 5 bases, with 11 bases between the two germline ends. Germline V gives CDR1 SGHTA, CDR2 FQGNSA. CDR3: CASSLVPGQTEAFF. The CDR3, as DNA: TGTGCCAGCAGCTTAGTTCCCGGACAGACTGAAGCTTTCTTT.

CDR3: CASSLGIKNTEAFF. The CDR3 DNA sequence: TGTGCCAGCAGCTTAGGAATCAAGAACACTGAAGCTTTCTTT. This rearrangement joins TRBV13 to TRBJ1-1; D unresolved. The germline V gene has CDR1 PRHDT and CDR2 FYEKMQ (reference sequence). CDR3 length equals 14 residues. Trimming stripped 0 bases from V and 1 base from J, with 6 bases between.

This chain uses TRBV6-6 with TRBJ1-5; no firm D call. The CDR3 loop spans 15 amino acids. The germline CDR1 and CDR2 sequences are MNHNY and SVGAGI (reference sequence). The V end was cut by 6 bases, the J end by 0 bases, with 12 bases between. The chain's CDR3 is CASSSDNHSNQPQHF. CDR3 coding DNA: TGTGCCAGCAGCTCTGACAACCATAGCAATCAGCCCCAGCATTTT.

This sequence joins TRBV25-1 and TRBJ1-2, with 7 bases fitting TRBD1. The V gene end was trimmed by 3 bases and the J gene end by 4 bases; junction bases not matched to a gene: 2. This CDR3 comprises 13 residues. Germline CDR1 reads MGHDK; CDR2 reads SYGVNS. DNA for the CDR3: TGTGCCAGCAGTGACCCAGGGGGCTATGGCTACACCTTC. The encoded protein is CASSDPGGYGYTF.

This clone was seen once. CDR3 DNA: TGCGCCAGCAGCCAAGGACCTGGGACAATTGGAAACACCATATATTTT. It translates to CASSQGPGTIGNTIYF. V and J are TRBV5-1 and TRBJ1-3, with a tentative D call TRBD1 (6 bases). Germline V gene lookup returns CDR1 SGHRS and CDR2 YFSETQ. Trimming shortened V by 4 bases and J by 3 bases, and 17 bases separated the two germline ends. The CDR3 has 16 residues.

The rearrangement uses TRBV6-5 and TRBJ1-2; maybe TRBD1 (6 bases). Trimming removed 6 bases from V and 8 bases from J, with 22 bases in between. CDR1 and CDR2 from the germline V gene are MNHEY and SVGAGI. The CDR3 totals 15 residues. CDR3 coding DNA: TGTGCCAGCAGAGACGTGGGGGGGCTAGAAAAAGGCTACACCTTC. Translating gives CASRDVGGLEKGYTF.

The CDR3 is CASSLRDVNTEAFF. The DNA for the CDR3 is TGTGCCAGCTCACTCCGGGATGTGAACACTGAAGCTTTCTTT. The rearrangement uses TRBV18 and TRBJ1-1; D unresolved. V shed 4 bases and J shed 0 bases, with 9 bases lying between them. The CDR3 extends over 14 amino acids. The V gene's germline CDR1 is KGHSH and CDR2 LQKENI.

The rearrangement joins TRBV2 to TRBJ2-7; no clear D gene. This CDR3 is 13 amino acids long. The V end was cut by 6 bases, the J end by 0 bases, with 9 bases between. Germline values: CDR1 SNHLY, CDR2 FYNNEI. The CDR3 DNA sequence: TGTGCCAGCAGGAGAGCGTTCTCCTACGAGCAGTACTTC. Translation: CASRRAFSYEQYF.

The chain is built from TRBV5-5 and TRBJ2-6; D remains unclear. Trimming stripped 4 bases from V and 4 bases from J, with 6 bases between. The CDR3 is 13 residues long. CDR1 and CDR2 from the germline V gene are SGHKS and YYEKEE (reference sequence). The CDR3 nucleotides are TGTGCCAGCAGCGTAGAGGGGGCCAACGTCCTGACTTTC. This sequence encodes CASSVEGANVLTF.

The chain uses TRBV6-5 and TRBJ1-5; TRBD1 aligns across 8 bases. Germline V CDR1 and CDR2: MNHEY, SVGAGI. Germline trimming cut 7 bases from V and 7 bases from J; bases unmatched to any gene: 9. The CDR3 loop spans 14 amino acids. The CDR3 DNA sequence: TGTGCCAGCACTGTGACAGGGGACGGGCAGCCCCAGCATTTT. Its protein product is CASTVTGDGQPQHF.

The chain is built from TRBV4-2 and TRBJ1-2, with unresolved D. Germline values: CDR1 LGHNA, CDR2 YNFKEQ. V lost 1 base to trimming and J lost 0 bases, with 3 bases between them. This CDR3 is built from 13 residues. For the CDR3, the DNA is TGTGCCAGCAGCCAAGTAACTAACTATGGCTACACCTTC. It specifies CASSQVTNYGYTF.